This TCR beta chain originates from a study of shared clonotypes between healthy human individuals. From germline, CDR1 is LNHDA and CDR2 SQIVND (reference sequence). Trimming stripped 10 bases from V and 2 bases from J, with 19 bases between. CDR3 length equals 15 residues. The method was immunoSEQ multiplex PCR; TCRdb's version includes in-frame clones alone and lacks a portion of them. The sample holds about 1.5 million clones, around 97% seen once. The chain uses TRBV19 and TRBJ2-3; D remains unclear. Sample: naive CD4+ T cells sorted from blood. The subset is: CD45RA+ positively selected. The origin of this receptor is a man younger than 40 in good health. CDR3 coding DNA: TGTGCCACCACCGTGAGGTTCATTGACACAGATACGCAGTATTTT. This encodes CATTVRFIDTDTQYF.